This paragraph covers one T cell receptor (beta chain) sequence. Its cognate antigen is unknown. This record comes from a study of cytomegalovirus exposure and HLA in healthy donors. Findings and caveats of the study: Several top significant clusters appeared, in a later analysis, to be linked to common viral pathogens. Later on, an analysis showed TCR association rates differing by HLA locus, with DRB1 the most and HLA-C the fewest. TCR beta chains numbering under 200 were designated cytomegalovirus-associated. When presence/absence was analysed, sequencing depth was taken to be roughly uniform across donors.

The germline CDR1 and CDR2 sequences are MGHRA and YSYEKL. After removal of 3 bases from V and 3 bases from J, the junction contained 8 bases not matched to a gene. There are 17 residues in the CDR3. The PCR used 60 Vbeta and 13 Jbeta primers. Measured with immunoSEQ multiplex PCR; TCRdb has only the in-frame clones, and not every one. In the table there are more than 85,000 clones, roughly 69% of which are singletons. J is TRBJ1-5 and V is TRBV4-1; 10 bases match TRBD1. Sequencing was performed on PBMCs. The clonotype was recovered from a woman in her 70s in good health and CMV-seropositive. This chain's CDR3 is CASSQGTGDSINQPQHF. The DNA of the CDR3 is TGCGCCAGCAGCCAGGGGACAGGGGATTCGATCAATCAGCCCCAGCATTTT.